This T cell receptor (beta chain) was profiled in a study of T cell responses to AZD1222 COVID-19 vaccine. Some clones are missing from TCRdb's copy, which holds only in-frame ones; the method was immunoSEQ multiplex PCR. The sample carries around 54,000 clones, 86% recorded once. CDR1 is SGHTA, CDR2 FQGNSA, per germline. The CDR3 runs to 14 residues. Trimming pared 1 base from V and 0 bases from J, leaving 7 bases between. The sequence was collected from an adult who received the AZD1222 COVID-19 vaccine. The chain employs TRBV7-2 and TRBJ2-7; no clear D. The sequences come from peripheral blood, collected 28 days after the second AZD1222 dose. The CDR3 here is CASSLVFPSYEQYF. In nucleotides, the CDR3 is TGTGCCAGCAGCTTAGTGTTCCCCTCCTACGAGCAGTACTTC.